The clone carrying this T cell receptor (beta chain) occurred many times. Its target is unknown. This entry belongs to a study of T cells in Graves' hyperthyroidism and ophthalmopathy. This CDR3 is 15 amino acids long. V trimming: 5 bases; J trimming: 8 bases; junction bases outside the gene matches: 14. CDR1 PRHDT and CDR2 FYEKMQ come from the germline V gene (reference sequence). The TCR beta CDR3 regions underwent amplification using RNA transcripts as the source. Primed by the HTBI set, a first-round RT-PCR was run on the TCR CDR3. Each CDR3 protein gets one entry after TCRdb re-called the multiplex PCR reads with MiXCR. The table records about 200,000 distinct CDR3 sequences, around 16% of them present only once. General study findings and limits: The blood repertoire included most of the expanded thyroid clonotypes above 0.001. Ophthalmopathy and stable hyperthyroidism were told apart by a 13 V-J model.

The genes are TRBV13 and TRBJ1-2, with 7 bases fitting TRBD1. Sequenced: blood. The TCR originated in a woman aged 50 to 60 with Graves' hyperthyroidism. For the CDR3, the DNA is TGTGCCAGCAGCCACGGCGCTGGGGACAGTGGGGGCTACACCTTC. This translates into CASSHGAGDSGGYTF.